The present T cell receptor (beta chain) was sequenced within a study of T-cell memory formation after mild COVID-19. Notes on the study in general: There was a balanced CD4/CD8 profile in clones contracting day 15 to 85, and later expanders leaned CD4+.

CDR3 length: 15 amino acids. The junction had 3 bases not matched to a gene; V was cut back by 4 bases and J by 0 bases. The germline gives CDR1 SGHTA, CDR2 FQGTGA. For this clonotype: Its antigen is currently unknown.

MiXCR, applied by TCRdb to the 5' RACE reads, yields one record per CDR3 protein. This sample yields under 200,000 distinct CDR3 sequences, of which approximately 13% are seen a single time; roughly 3.3% belongs to the top ten. Sequencing was done on a sample of PBMCs or a T cell subset sorted from them (not recorded which). The chain joins TRBV7-3 to TRBJ2-3; 8 bases agree with TRBD2. This TCR was recovered from a man aged 18 to 30 who had mild COVID-19 (a few samples of this study predate the infection). Cell type and time point are not known. The CDR3 is CASSSLAGSTDTQYF. Here the CDR3 DNA reads TGTGCCAGCAGCTCCTTAGCGGGGAGCACAGATACGCAGTATTTT.